These T cell receptor beta chains were read from a single sample in a study of shared clonotypes between healthy human individuals. The method was immunoSEQ multiplex PCR; TCRdb's version includes in-frame clones alone and lacks a portion of them. In the table there are 2 million to 2.5 million clones, 93% of which are singletons. The sample was naive CD4+ T cells from PBMCs. These receptors all come from a man in his late teens or twenties in good health. Some clones in this sample may be carry-over from other donors' samples. Both conserved end residues are part of each CDR3. A D gene is named only where the DNA matches it firmly. Clone size is stated in some rows and not others, as once, few, many or a class when expanded.

j_gene: TRBJ1-2; len: 14; abundance: NA; d_gene: TRBD1; v_gene: TRBV23-1; CDR3nt: TGCGCCGCAGCCCCGACAGGGGACTTTGATGGCTACACCTTC; CDR3aa: CAAAPTGDFDGYTF
j_gene: TRBJ2-2; len: 16; abundance: NA; d_gene: TRBD2; v_gene: TRBV5-1; CDR3nt: TGCGCCAGCAGCCTACTAGCGGGTATGCTTCACGGGGAGCTGTTTTTT; CDR3aa: CASSLLAGMLHGELFF
j_gene: TRBJ2-5; len: 14; abundance: NA; d_gene: TRBD2; v_gene: TRBV29-1; CDR3nt: TGCAGCGTTGTTCTAGCGGGAGGTAGGGAGACCCAGTACTTC; CDR3aa: CSVVLAGGRETQYF
j_gene: TRBJ2-2; len: 13; abundance: NA; d_gene: NA; v_gene: TRBV30; CDR3nt: TGTGCCTGGAGTAAGTCATACACCGGGGAGCTGTTTTTT; CDR3aa: CAWSKSYTGELFF
j_gene: TRBJ1-2; len: 13; abundance: NA; d_gene: NA; v_gene: TRBV5-1; CDR3nt: TGCGCCAGCAGCTTGGGGCAGGGCGAAGGCTACACCTTC; CDR3aa: CASSLGQGEGYTF
j_gene: TRBJ2-7; len: 14; abundance: NA; d_gene: TRBD1; v_gene: TRBV7-9; CDR3nt: TGTGCCAGCAGCTTGTACAGGGGATCCTACGAGCAGTACTTC; CDR3aa: CASSLYRGSYEQYF
j_gene: TRBJ1-1; len: 14; abundance: NA; d_gene: NA; v_gene: TRBV18; CDR3nt: TGTGCCAGCTCACCAAACGGGGGTCGAACTGAAGCTTTCTTT; CDR3aa: CASSPNGGRTEAFF
j_gene: TRBJ1-4; len: 13; abundance: few; d_gene: NA; v_gene: TRBV30; CDR3nt: TGTGCCTGGAGTGTACATGGAGATGAAAAACTGTTTTTT; CDR3aa: CAWSVHGDEKLFF
j_gene: TRBJ2-1; len: 13; abundance: NA; d_gene: TRBD2; v_gene: TRBV7-3; CDR3nt: TGTGCCAGCAGCGCGGCGGGAGTCAATGAGCAGTTCTTC; CDR3aa: CASSAAGVNEQFF
j_gene: TRBJ1-2; len: 13; abundance: once; d_gene: NA; v_gene: TRBV14; CDR3nt: TGTGCCAGCAGCCAACACAGGGTCGACGGCTACACCTTC; CDR3aa: CASSQHRVDGYTF
j_gene: TRBJ2-2; len: 16; abundance: NA; d_gene: TRBD2; v_gene: TRBV6-5; CDR3nt: TGTGCCAGCAGTTACCCAAGCGGGAGTAGAACCGGGGAGCTGTTTTTT; CDR3aa: CASSYPSGSRTGELFF
j_gene: TRBJ1-2; len: 16; abundance: NA; d_gene: NA; v_gene: TRBV28; CDR3nt: TGTGCCAGCAGTGTCTCGGGGGGCAAAGCTAACTATGGCTACACCTTC; CDR3aa: CASSVSGGKANYGYTF
j_gene: TRBJ2-3; len: 15; abundance: NA; d_gene: NA; v_gene: TRBV5-1; CDR3nt: TGCGCCAGCAGCCCAAGCGGCGTCTCCACAGATACGCAGTATTTT; CDR3aa: CASSPSGVSTDTQYF
j_gene: TRBJ2-7; len: 15; abundance: NA; d_gene: NA; v_gene: TRBV6-1; CDR3nt: TGTGCCAGCAGCTTACTAATCAGGGCTGACTACGAGCAGTACTTC; CDR3aa: CASSLLIRADYEQYF